These T cell receptor beta chains were read from a single sample in a study of T cells in Graves' hyperthyroidism and ophthalmopathy. TCRdb analysed the multiplex PCR reads with MiXCR anew, one entry per CDR3 protein. The sample records under 550,000 distinct CDR3 sequences, nearly 20% being singletons. The sequenced material came from blood. The receptors shown here come from a man aged 40-50 years with Graves' ophthalmopathy. CDR3s include the opening cysteine and the closing phenylalanine or tryptophan. A D gene is named only where the DNA matches it firmly. The size field is filled for only some rows; it gives once, few, many or a size class.

CDR3 length	V gene	clone size	D gene	J gene	CDR3 DNA	CDR3 protein
14	TRBV7-2	-	-	TRBJ1-1	TGTGCCAGCAGCTCCTGGTCCAGGGGCCCTGAAGCTTTCTTT	CASSSWSRGPEAFF
16	TRBV6-5	-	TRBD1	TRBJ2-7	TGTGCCAGCAGTTACTCGCCGGGTGGACAGGGCTACGAGCAGTACTTC	CASSYSPGGQGYEQYF
15	TRBV28	few	TRBD1	TRBJ2-5	TGTGCCAGCACCCCACAGGGGTCCCTCGGGGAGACCCAGTACTTC	CASTPQGSLGETQYF
14	TRBV28	many	TRBD2	TRBJ2-7	TGTGCCAGCAGTTTCCCCAGCGGGGGGCGCGAGCAGTACTTC	CASSFPSGGREQYF
17	TRBV7-6	-	TRBD2	TRBJ2-1	TGTGCCAGCAGCTTATTAGGAGCGGGAGGGGAAGGAGATGAGCAGTTCTTC	CASSLLGAGGEGDEQFF
15	TRBV27	few	-	TRBJ2-7	TGTGCCAGCAGTCCGTCCCGGGCAGGGGCCTACGAGCAGTACTTC	CASSPSRAGAYEQYF
11	TRBV20-1	many	TRBD2	TRBJ2-1	TGCAGTGCCCAGGGACTAGCGGAGCAGTTCTTC	CSAQGLAEQFF
15	TRBV7-8	many	TRBD1	TRBJ2-3	TGTGCCAGCAGCCCCCGGACAGGGGGAGGAGATACGCAGTATTTT	CASSPRTGGGDTQYF
12	TRBV27	-	-	TRBJ2-2	TGTGCCATCGGACCGTTGGAAGGGGAGCTGTTTTTT	CAIGPLEGELFF
12	TRBV12-3/TRBV12-4	-	-	TRBJ1-5	TGTGCCAGCAGTTTTCGGCTTCAGCCCCAGCATTTT	CASSFRLQPQHF
14	TRBV7-2	many	-	TRBJ2-7	TGTGCCAGCAGGCGAGTAGCAGGCGTGGGCGAGCAGTACTTC	CASRRVAGVGEQYF
16	TRBV19	-	-	TRBJ1-1	TGTGCCAGTAGTATCCGTGGGGGGGCTCATGGCACTGAAGCTTTCTTT	CASSIRGGAHGTEAFF
12	TRBV7-6	-	-	TRBJ2-3	TGTGCCACCTCTGGGTGGGCAGATACGCAGTATTTT	CATSGWADTQYF
15	TRBV5-1	few	TRBD2	TRBJ2-1	TGCGCCAGCAGTCGTTCTAGCGGGCCGGGGGATGAGCAGTTCTTC	CASSRSSGPGDEQFF
14	TRBV4-3	few	-	TRBJ2-3	TGCGCCAGCAGCCAAGATCGGGGGCGCGATACGCAGTATTTT	CASSQDRGRDTQYF
16	TRBV5-1	many	-	TRBJ2-7	TGCGCCAGCAGCAGCCACCCAGGGGTTTCCTCCTACGAGCAGTACTTC	CASSSHPGVSSYEQYF
13	TRBV19	-	-	TRBJ2-7	TGTGCCAGTAGTAAACAGATCTCCTACGAGCAGTACTTC	CASSKQISYEQYF